Shown below are 14 T cell receptor beta chains from a single sample sequenced in a study of monozygotic twins with cystic fibrosis. The data were produced by immunoSEQ multiplex PCR, yet TCRdb's version contains in-frame clones alone and is incomplete. The sample has approximately 25,000 clones; around 93% are singletons. Sequenced input: blood. The receptors derive from a girl between 2 and 10 years old with cystic fibrosis.

The chain is built from TRBV4-3 and TRBJ2-1; TRBD2 is a possible D gene (6 bases). Germline V gene lookup returns CDR1 LGHNA and CDR2 YSLEER. Trimming took off 3 bases at V and 5 bases at J, with 11 bases between the two ends. The CDR3 is 14 residues long. In DNA form, the CDR3 reads TGCGCCAGCAGCCATTTGGGGGGAGACAATGAGCAGTTCTTC. Translation: CASSHLGGDNEQFF.

J is TRBJ1-6 and V is TRBV11-2, with a possible D match to TRBD1 (6 bases). The V end lost 5 bases, the J end lost 7 bases, and 15 bases lay between the germline ends. This CDR3 region has 15 residues. Germline V CDR1 and CDR2: SGHAT, FQNNGV. CDR3 residues: CASSIGQPQNSPLHF. DNA for the CDR3: TGTGCCAGCAGCATCGGACAGCCCCAAAATTCACCCCTCCACTTT.

This rearrangement joins TRBV7-9 to TRBJ1-2; D not certain. V lost 8 bases to trimming and J lost 8 bases, with 18 bases between them. The CDR3 loop spans 13 amino acids. Germline V gene data show CDR1 as SEHNR and CDR2 as FQNEAQ (reference sequence). CDR3 DNA sequence: TGTGCCAGCTCCTCTGAAGGGTTCCGGGGCTACACCTTC. It codes for CASSSEGFRGYTF. The full variable domain, completed using reference TRBV7-9 and TRBJ1-2, is DTGVSQNPRHKITKRGQNVTFRCDPISEHNRLYWYRQTLGQGPEFLTYFQNEAQLEKSRLLSDRFSAERPKGSFSTLEIQRTEQGDSAMYLCASSSEGFRGYTFGSGTRLTVV.

The J gene is TRBJ1-6, the V gene TRBV4-1; D is uncertain. In germline, CDR1 is MGHRA, CDR2 YSYEKL. With 3 bases removed from V and 0 bases from J, the gap between germline ends came to 12 bases. The CDR3 extends over 17 amino acids. DNA of the CDR3: TGCGCCAGCAGCCAGGGAATTAGTAGCTCCTATAATTCACCCCTCCACTTT. As protein: CASSQGISSSYNSPLHF.

This chain joins TRBV7-9 and TRBJ2-3, with 10 bases aligning to TRBD1. The CDR3 is made up of 19 amino acids. Germline-derived CDR1 and CDR2 are SEHNR and FQNEAQ (reference sequence). Trimming cost V 0 bases and J 0 bases; bases outside gene matches: 9. DNA of the CDR3: TGTGCCAGCAGCTTAGCGTGGACAGGGGGGTCGATAAGCACAGATACGCAGTATTTT. Encoded protein: CASSLAWTGGSISTDTQYF.

The chain employs TRBV13 and TRBJ2-1, with D uncertain. Trimming left V 3 bases short and J 7 bases short, with 13 bases between. Germline CDR1 PRHDT, CDR2 FYEKMQ (reference sequence). This CDR3 contains 14 residues. The CDR3 region has the DNA TGTGCCAGCAGCTTCGAACGCTTATATAATGAGCAGTTCTTC. It is translated as CASSFERLYNEQFF.

J is TRBJ2-5 and V is TRBV7-2; D possibly corresponds to TRBD1 (6 bases). The germline gives CDR1 SGHTA, CDR2 FQGNSA. The length of the CDR3 is 14 residues. V shed 5 bases and J shed 0 bases, with 10 bases lying between them. In DNA form, the CDR3 reads TGTGCCAGCAGCCCCCGGACAGACCAAGAGACCCAGTACTTC. This encodes CASSPRTDQETQYF.

The V gene is TRBV7-2, the J gene TRBJ2-5; 13 bases are a match to TRBD2. Germline V lookup: CDR1 SGHTA, CDR2 FQGNSA. Unmatched junction bases numbered 10, after V lost 5 bases and J lost 7 bases. This CDR3 comprises 16 residues. The CDR3 reads CASSPRLAGGLSTQYF. For the CDR3, the DNA is TGTGCCAGCAGCCCTCGACTAGCGGGGGGCCTATCGACCCAGTACTTC.

The rearrangement uses TRBV5-3 and TRBJ2-5, with D possibly being TRBD2 (6 bases). TRBV5-3 is placed among ORFs of uncertain function. Trimming stripped 4 bases from V and 1 base from J, with 11 bases between. This CDR3 has 14 residues. CDR3 coding DNA: TGTGCCAGAAGCCAACGGGACTGCCAAGAGACCCAGTACTTC. It is translated as CARSQRDCQETQYF.

V and J are TRBV2 and TRBJ2-7, with D perhaps given as TRBD1 or TRBD2 (5 bases each). The CDR3 is made up of 14 amino acids. Trimming left V 8 bases short and J 1 base short, with 15 bases between. Germline V gene data show CDR1 as SNHLY and CDR2 as FYNNEI. For the CDR3, the DNA is TGTGCCAGCCTTGACAGAGGGCTATCCTACGAGCAGTACTTC. This encodes CASLDRGLSYEQYF.

This chain links TRBV2 with TRBJ1-6, with D perhaps TRBD1 (5 bases). The CDR3 is made up of 15 amino acids. CDR1 is SNHLY and CDR2 is FYNNEI in the germline V gene. The V end lost 2 bases, the J end lost 8 bases, and 13 bases lay between the germline ends. The CDR3 nucleotides are TGTGCCAGCAGTGAATCCGGGGGGATGGATTCACCCCTCCACTTT. It specifies CASSESGGMDSPLHF.

The J gene is TRBJ2-5, the V gene TRBV10-2; D not resolved. The germline V and J ends were trimmed by 0 bases and 3 bases, with 17 bases remaining between them. The CDR3 spans 17 residues. In germline, CDR1 is WSHSY, CDR2 SAAADI. CDR3 protein: CASSESERAFQEETQYF. CDR3 bases: TGCGCCAGCAGTGAGTCCGAAAGAGCCTTCCAAGAAGAGACCCAGTACTTC.

The rearrangement uses TRBV29-1 and TRBJ1-2, with D possibly TRBD1 on 6 matching bases. The CDR3 is 13 residues long. V was pared by 4 bases and J by 5 bases, with 14 bases between. Germline loops: CDR1 SQVTM, CDR2 ANQGSEA. The CDR3 DNA sequence: TGCAGCGTTGGACAGGCTAATTCATATGGCTACACCTTC. Translation gives CSVGQANSYGYTF.

The rearrangement uses TRBV10-1 and TRBJ2-2; D may correspond to TRBD1 or TRBD2 (6 bases each). The CDR3 spans 14 residues. V was shortened by 4 bases and J by 4 bases, with 10 bases between the two germline ends. CDR1 is WNHNN, CDR2 SYGVQD, per germline (reference sequence). CDR3 sequence (DNA): TGCGCCAGCAGTGGACAGGAGGGCACCGGGGAGCTGTTTTTT. Its protein is CASSGQEGTGELFF.